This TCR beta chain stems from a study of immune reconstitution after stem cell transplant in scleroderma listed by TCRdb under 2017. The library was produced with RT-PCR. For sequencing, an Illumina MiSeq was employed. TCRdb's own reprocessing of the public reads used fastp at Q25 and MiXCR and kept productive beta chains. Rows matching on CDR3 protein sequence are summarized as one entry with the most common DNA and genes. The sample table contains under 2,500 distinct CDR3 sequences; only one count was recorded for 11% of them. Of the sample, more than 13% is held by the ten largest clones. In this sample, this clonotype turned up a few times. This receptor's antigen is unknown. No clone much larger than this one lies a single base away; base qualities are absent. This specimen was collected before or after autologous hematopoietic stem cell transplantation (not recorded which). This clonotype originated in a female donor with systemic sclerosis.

The DNA reads TGTGCCAGCAGTTACTTATCGAACACTGAAGCTTTCTTT. This yields the protein CASSYLSNTEAFF. The chain uses TRBV6-5 and TRBJ1-1, with no confidently assigned D gene. Inclusive of the bounding cysteine and phenylalanine, the CDR3 is 13 residues long. Solely the CDR3 DNA is kept, with 39 bases framed from the first base. V is cut by 1 base and J by 1 base, and the space between the germline ends is 4 bases. Based on the germline V gene, the CDR1 and CDR2 sequences are MNHEY and SVGAGI.